The present T cell receptor (beta chain) was sequenced within a study of Ad26.COV2.S vaccination and SARS-CoV-2 variants. Treatment described: about 20 received Ad26.COV2.S at low or high dose, single or two shots; a few received placebo; per-sample allocation not given. Each sample was drawn 63 days after the first injection (of vaccine or placebo). Data came from immunoSEQ multiplex PCR; TCRdb stores just in-frame clones and leaves some out. Of about 420,000 clones listed, around nine tenths are singletons. The CDR3 runs 14 residues. Trimming stripped 1 base from V and 6 bases from J, with 10 bases between. Germline loops: CDR1 MNHEY, CDR2 SVGEGT.

The rearrangement uses TRBV6-2 or TRBV6-3 and TRBJ1-5; TRBD1 might be the D (5 bases). Here the sequenced sample was peripheral blood, taken in a trial of Ad26.COV2.S vaccine versus placebo. The receptor was isolated from a person between 18 and 65 years old who received the Ad26.COV2.S COVID-19 vaccine or a placebo. DNA of the CDR3: TGTGCCAGCAGTTACTTACGGCAGGGTCAGCCCCAGCATTTT. Translating it yields CASSYLRQGQPQHF.